This T cell receptor (beta chain) is drawn from a study of T cell repertoires in aging, cancer and after chemotherapy. About the research overall: About 8.8 million TCR reads were in the whole dataset.

The ends were cut back, 6 bases at V and 0 bases at J, with 12 bases in the middle. The CDR3 consists of 15 residues. Germline lookup yields CDR1 MNHEY and CDR2 SVGEGT. TCR beta rearrangements were amplified from peripheral blood genomic DNA. Rearranged V-D-J TRB sequences were amplified with a mixed TRB-A/B primer pool. Each CDR3 protein is one row after TCRdb ran MiXCR on the multiplex PCR reads. Of about 2,300 distinct CDR3 sequences listed, more than 60% are singletons. V is TRBV6-2 or TRBV6-3 and J is TRBJ1-5, with D perhaps matching TRBD1 (5 bases). Sequencing was performed on blood. The source is a human donor with a solid tumor. The CDR3 is CASRMGLHSNQPQHF. The CDR3 bases are TGTGCCAGCAGAATGGGACTGCATAGCAATCAGCCCCAGCATTTT.